This T cell receptor beta chain was sequenced in a study of CD8 T cells in ankylosing spondylitis. Study results and limitations: Reactive arthritis synovial fluid and blood were previously reported to contain some motif variants. Typical of ankylosing spondylitis blood, it appeared, was a TCR beta motif of roughly eight highly homologous variants. Within matched ankylosing spondylitis synovial fluid, disease-linked clones were reportedly significantly enriched. CD8+ disease-linked clones were present at relatively low frequencies in blood.

MiXCR was run by TCRdb on the 5' RACE reads, yielding one entry per CDR3 protein. The sample has roughly 180,000 distinct CDR3 sequences; roughly 13% are singletons. A word on this clonotype: Its antigen is undetermined.

Between the trimmed V and J ends, which lost 5 bases and 4 bases, there was a span of 15 bases. The CDR3 covers 14 residues. Looked up from germline, CDR1 is SGHTA and CDR2 is FQGTGA. The chain carries TRBV7-3 and TRBJ2-7; D may be TRBD2 (5 bases). The specimen was blood, either unsorted or a sorted T cell fraction (not recorded which). This clonotype was sampled from a female donor with ankylosing spondylitis or in good health (not recorded which). CDR3 DNA: TGTGCCAGCAGCCCCGGGGAAGGAGAATACGAGCAGTACTTC. The encoded protein is CASSPGEGEYEQYF.